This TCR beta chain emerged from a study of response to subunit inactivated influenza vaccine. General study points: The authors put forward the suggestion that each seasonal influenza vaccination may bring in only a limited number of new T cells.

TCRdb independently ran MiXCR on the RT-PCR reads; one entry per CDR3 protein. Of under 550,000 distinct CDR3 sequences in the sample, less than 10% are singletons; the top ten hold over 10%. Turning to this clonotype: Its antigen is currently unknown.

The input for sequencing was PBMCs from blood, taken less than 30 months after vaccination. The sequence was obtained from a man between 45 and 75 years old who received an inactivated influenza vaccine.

The CDR3 protein is CASSPPTGGGTDTQYF. In DNA form, the CDR3 reads TGTGCCAGCAGCCCCCCTACAGGAGGTGGCACAGATACGCAGTATTTT. This chain uses TRBV11-2 with TRBJ2-3; perhaps D is TRBD1 or TRBD2 (5 bases each). Germline loops: CDR1 SGHAT, CDR2 FQNNGV. This CDR3 has 16 residues. Deletions cut 5 bases from V and 1 base from J, with 16 bases between.